The 10 T cell receptor beta chains in this list originate from one sample, sequenced in a study of cytomegalovirus exposure and HLA in healthy donors. In the PCR, 60 Vbeta and 13 Jbeta primers were used. Repertoires were generated with immunoSEQ multiplex PCR, while TCRdb's copy carries only in-frame clones and drops some. The sample lists around 120,000 clones; 83% were seen once. Sample: PBMCs. Receptors originate from a girl under 10 years old in good health and CMV-seronegative.

The rearrangement links TRBV7-9 to TRBJ2-1; possibly TRBD1 for D (6 bases). Trimming took 5 bases from V and 4 from J, leaving 9 bases between them. CDR3 length: 13 amino acids. Germline CDR1 and CDR2: SEHNR and FQNEAQ (reference sequence). CDR3 coding DNA: TGTGCCAGCAGCACGACAGGTTACAATGAGCAGTTCTTC. It yields the protein CASSTTGYNEQFF.

The chain uses TRBV28 and TRBJ1-2, with TRBD1 identical over 8 bases. This CDR3 comprises 16 residues. Trimming cost V 7 bases and J 2 bases; bases outside gene matches: 12. Germline V gene lookup returns CDR1 MDHEN and CDR2 SYDVKM. The chain's CDR3 is CASNFLQGGRNYGYTF. In DNA form, the CDR3 reads TGTGCCAGCAACTTCCTACAGGGGGGTAGGAACTATGGCTACACCTTC.

A few counts support this clone. The CDR3 DNA is TGTGCCAGTAGTATCGAAAGCCGCGGTCAGCCCCAGCATTTT. This sequence encodes CASSIESRGQPQHF. The gene calls are TRBV19 and TRBJ1-5; D not resolved. Germline CDR1 is LNHDA and CDR2 is SQIVND (reference sequence). This CDR3 has 14 amino acids. The ends were cut back, 3 bases at V and 6 bases at J, with 12 bases in the middle. The whole variable domain, filled in from reference TRBV19 and TRBJ1-5, reads DGGITQSPKYLFRKEGQNVTLSCEQNLNHDAMYWYRQDPGQGLRLIYYSQIVNDFQKGDIAEGYSVSREKKESFPLTVTSAQKNPTAFYLCASSIESRGQPQHFGDGTRLSIL.

The chain links TRBV27 to TRBJ1-5; no definite D call. The germline V gene encodes CDR1 MNHEY and CDR2 SMNVEV (reference sequence). The ends were cut back, 4 bases at V and 4 bases at J, with 14 bases in the middle. The CDR3 has 15 amino acids. The CDR3 protein is CASSSPQRSNQPQHF. The DNA for the CDR3 is TGTGCCAGCAGTTCCCCTCAACGGTCAAATCAGCCCCAGCATTTT.

The chain links TRBV6-4 to TRBJ2-3; D may be TRBD2 (5 bases). The germline gives CDR1 MRHNA, CDR2 SNTAGT. The CDR3 length is 15 residues. V lost 4 bases to trimming and J lost 0 bases, with 11 bases between them. CDR3 sequence reads: CASSVWAGSTDTQYF. The CDR3, as DNA: TGTGCCAGCAGTGTGTGGGCGGGCAGCACAGATACGCAGTATTTT.

The chain recombines TRBV5-6 with TRBJ2-5; possibly TRBD1 for D (5 bases). Trimming left V 2 bases short and J 3 bases short, with 11 bases between. Germline V lookup: CDR1 SGHDT, CDR2 YYEEEE. This CDR3 has 14 amino acids. The CDR3 bases are TGTGCCAGCAGCTTCGGCGGCAGGGAAGAGACCCAGTACTTC. It codes for CASSFGGREETQYF.

This sequence joins TRBV6-4 and TRBJ2-1, with D maybe TRBD2 (5 bases). CDR3 length equals 15 residues. The V and J ends lost 5 bases and 1 base respectively, with 12 bases between them. The V gene's germline CDR1 is MRHNA and CDR2 SNTAGT. The CDR3 DNA sequence: TGTGCCAGCAGTACCCTAGCTGGTTCCTACAATGAGCAGTTCTTC. This encodes CASSTLAGSYNEQFF.

This chain uses TRBV19 with TRBJ1-5; D gene unclear. The CDR3 has 13 residues. V lost 0 bases, J lost 9 bases, and 9 bases lay in between. The germline CDR1 and CDR2 sequences are LNHDA and SQIVND (reference sequence). CDR3: CASSIDREWPQHF. The CDR3 coding sequence is TGTGCCAGTAGTATAGATCGCGAGTGGCCCCAGCATTTT.

The rearrangement joins TRBV6-5 to TRBJ2-7, with TRBD2 identical over 7 bases. The CDR3 runs to 16 residues. In germline, CDR1 is MNHEY, CDR2 SVGAGI. The trim removed 2 bases at V and 2 bases at J, leaving 9 bases unmatched. The CDR3 spells CASSYRSAGEPYEQYF. CDR3 DNA: TGTGCCAGCAGTTACCGGTCTGCGGGAGAGCCCTACGAGCAGTACTTC.

The gene calls are TRBV4-2 and TRBJ1-1; a possible D gene is TRBD1 (5 bases). The germline gives CDR1 LGHNA, CDR2 YNFKEQ. There are 15 residues in the CDR3. Trimming took 0 bases from V and 1 from J, leaving 9 bases between them. The CDR3 region has the DNA TGTGCCAGCAGCCAAGAACCACAGGAGAACACTGAAGCTTTCTTT. Translated, it gives CASSQEPQENTEAFF.